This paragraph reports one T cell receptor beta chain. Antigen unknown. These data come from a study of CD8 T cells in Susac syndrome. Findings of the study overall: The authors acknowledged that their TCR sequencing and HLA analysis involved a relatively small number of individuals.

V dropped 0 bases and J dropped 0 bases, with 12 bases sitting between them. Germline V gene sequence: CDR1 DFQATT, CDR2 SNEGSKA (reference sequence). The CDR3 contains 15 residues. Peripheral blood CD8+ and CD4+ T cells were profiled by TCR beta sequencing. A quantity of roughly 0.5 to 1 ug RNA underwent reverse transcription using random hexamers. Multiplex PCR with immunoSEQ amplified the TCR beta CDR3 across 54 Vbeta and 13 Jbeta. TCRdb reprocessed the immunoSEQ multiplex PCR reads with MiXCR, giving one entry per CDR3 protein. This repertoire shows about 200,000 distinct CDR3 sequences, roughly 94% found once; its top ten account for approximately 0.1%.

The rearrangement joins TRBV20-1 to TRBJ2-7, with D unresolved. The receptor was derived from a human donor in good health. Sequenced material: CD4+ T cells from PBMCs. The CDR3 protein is CSARDNGHYSYEQYF. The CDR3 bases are TGCAGTGCTAGAGATAACGGGCATTACTCCTACGAGCAGTACTTC.